This T cell receptor beta chain was found in a study of identical twins. Study observations and caveats: Abundant cord blood beta clonotypes carried fewer insertions; memory repertoires showed none. In zero-insertion analyses, partial confounding could arise from invariant MAIT and iNKT cells. Where out-of-frame alpha sequences were twin-shared, they showed excess low generation probability. Excess sharing by twins proved weaker in beta out-of-frame sequences.

MiXCR, applied by TCRdb to the 5' RACE reads, yields one record per CDR3 protein. The data contain under 300,000 distinct CDR3 sequences, roughly an eighth of them singletons. Of note for this clonotype: As yet, its antigen is unknown.

The CDR3 is 13 amino acids. Trimming removed 8 bases at V and 1 base at J, with 11 bases between. The germline V gene has CDR1 SNHLY and CDR2 FYNNEI. The sequenced sample was memory (CD45RO+) T cells sorted from blood. This sequence was found in a woman aged 18-35 years in good health. The genes are TRBV2 and TRBJ1-1; no firm D call. This chain's CDR3 is CASEPERNTEAFF. CDR3 bases: TGTGCCAGCGAACCGGAAAGGAACACTGAAGCTTTCTTT.